This TCR beta chain stems from a study of OX40 agonist ivuxolimab in advanced cancers. Study-level information: Each dose-escalation patient presented with hepatocellular carcinoma, melanoma, renal cell or head and neck cancer.

Study-wide findings and caveats: Patients with a partial response at 0.1-3.0 mg/kg had among the lowest clonal expansion. Circulating CD4+ and CD8+ T cells showed clonal expansion by week 6 at 0.1 to 3.0 mg/kg. Researchers report that CD8+ T cells had, on average, more expanded clones than CD4+.

Of note for this clone: The antigen is undetermined.

Sequencing was performed with immunoSEQ multiplex PCR; in TCRdb, only in-frame clones are kept and a portion is missing. The table has roughly 89,000 clones, 70% to 90% seen once. The receptor was derived from an adult with an advanced solid tumor such as melanoma, head and neck, liver or kidney cancer. The sample was CD4+ or CD8+ T cells sorted from blood, taken in a trial of the OX40 agonist ivuxolimab.

The CDR3 coding sequence is TGCAGCGTTCTACTAGCGGGGTCCTACGAGCAGTACTTC. This gives the protein CSVLLAGSYEQYF. The rearrangement uses TRBV29-1 and TRBJ2-7; 10 nucleotides match TRBD2. Trimming cost V 5 bases and J 1 base; bases outside gene matches: 2. Per germline, CDR1 SQVTM and CDR2 ANQGSEA. This CDR3 has 13 amino acids.